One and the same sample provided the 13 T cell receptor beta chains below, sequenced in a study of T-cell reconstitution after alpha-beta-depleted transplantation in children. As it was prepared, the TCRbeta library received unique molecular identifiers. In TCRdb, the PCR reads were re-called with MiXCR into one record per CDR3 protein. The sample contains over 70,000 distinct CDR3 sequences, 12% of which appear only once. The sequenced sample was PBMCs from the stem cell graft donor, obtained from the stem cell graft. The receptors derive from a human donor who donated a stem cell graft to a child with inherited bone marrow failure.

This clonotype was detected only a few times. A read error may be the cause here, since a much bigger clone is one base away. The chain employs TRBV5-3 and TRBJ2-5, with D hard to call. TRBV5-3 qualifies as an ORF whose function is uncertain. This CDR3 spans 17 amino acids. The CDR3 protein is CARSFRVVSRSQETQYF. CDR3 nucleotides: TGTGCCAGGAGCTTTAGGGTGGTCTCCCGCTCACAAGAGACCCAGTACTTC.

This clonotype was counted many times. The CDR3 here is CASSLDGPGSTEAFF. In nucleotides, the CDR3 is TGCGCCAGCAGCTTGGACGGACCTGGGAGCACTGAAGCTTTCTTT. This chain uses TRBV5-1 with TRBJ1-1; D unclear. The CDR3 extends over 15 amino acids. The germline CDR1 and CDR2 sequences are SGHRS and YFSETQ. V was shortened by 0 bases and J by 4 bases, with 13 bases between the two germline ends.

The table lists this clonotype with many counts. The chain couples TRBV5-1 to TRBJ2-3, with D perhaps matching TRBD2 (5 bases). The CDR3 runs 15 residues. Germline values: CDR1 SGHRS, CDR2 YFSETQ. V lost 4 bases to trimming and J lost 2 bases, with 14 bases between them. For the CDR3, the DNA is TGCGCCAGCAGCCTACTAGGGCCTAACACAGATACGCAGTATTTT. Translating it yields CASSLLGPNTDTQYF.

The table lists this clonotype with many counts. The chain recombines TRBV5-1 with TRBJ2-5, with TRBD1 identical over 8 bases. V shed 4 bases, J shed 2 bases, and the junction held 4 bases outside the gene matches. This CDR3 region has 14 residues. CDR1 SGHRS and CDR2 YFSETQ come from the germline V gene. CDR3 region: CASSGQGDQETQYF. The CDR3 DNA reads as TGCGCCAGCAGCGGACAGGGTGATCAAGAGACCCAGTACTTC.

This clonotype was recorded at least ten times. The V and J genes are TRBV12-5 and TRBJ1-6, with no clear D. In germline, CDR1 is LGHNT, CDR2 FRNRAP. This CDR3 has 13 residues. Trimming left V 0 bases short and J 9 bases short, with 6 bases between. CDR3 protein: CASGLVESSPLHF. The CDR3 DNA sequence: TGTGCTAGTGGTTTGGTTGAATCTTCACCCCTCCACTTT.

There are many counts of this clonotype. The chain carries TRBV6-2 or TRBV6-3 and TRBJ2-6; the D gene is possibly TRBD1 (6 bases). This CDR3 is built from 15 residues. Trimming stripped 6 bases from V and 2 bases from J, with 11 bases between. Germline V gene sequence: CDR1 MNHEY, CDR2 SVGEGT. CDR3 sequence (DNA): TGTGCCAGCAGCACCCACAGGGCTGGGGCCAACGTCCTGACTTTC. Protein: CASSTHRAGANVLTF.

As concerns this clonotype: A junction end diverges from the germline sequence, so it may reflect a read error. As DNA, the CDR3 is TGTGGCAGTAGCCCAGGACAGGGAGTTTCCCATTTAACAAACATTCAGTACTTC. Translated: CGSSPGQGVSHLTNIQYF. V usage is TRBV19 and J usage is TRBJ2-4; 8 bases align to TRBD1. This CDR3 spans 18 amino acids. The germline gives CDR1 LNHDA, CDR2 SQIVND (reference sequence).

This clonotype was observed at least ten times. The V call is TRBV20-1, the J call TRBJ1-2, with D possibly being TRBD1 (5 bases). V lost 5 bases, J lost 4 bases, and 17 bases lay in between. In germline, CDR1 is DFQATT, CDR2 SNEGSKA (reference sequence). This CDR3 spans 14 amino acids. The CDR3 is CSAGIESGRYGYTF. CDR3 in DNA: TGCAGTGCTGGAATTGAGTCAGGGCGCTATGGCTACACCTTC.

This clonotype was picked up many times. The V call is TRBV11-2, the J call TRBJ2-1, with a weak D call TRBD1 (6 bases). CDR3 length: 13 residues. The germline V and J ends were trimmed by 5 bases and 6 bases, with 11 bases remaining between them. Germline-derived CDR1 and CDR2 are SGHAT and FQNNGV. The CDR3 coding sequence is TGTGCCAGCAGCCATCAGGGGCTCAATGAGCAGTTCTTC. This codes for CASSHQGLNEQFF.

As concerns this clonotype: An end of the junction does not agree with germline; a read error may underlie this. The DNA of the CDR3 is TGCATTGCTGACAGGGGTACTTACGAGCAGTACTTC. Its protein product is CIADRGTYEQYF. The rearrangement joins TRBV20-1 to TRBJ2-7; 8 positions agree with TRBD1. Germline CDR1 and CDR2: DFQATT and SNEGSKA (reference sequence). The CDR3 totals 12 residues.

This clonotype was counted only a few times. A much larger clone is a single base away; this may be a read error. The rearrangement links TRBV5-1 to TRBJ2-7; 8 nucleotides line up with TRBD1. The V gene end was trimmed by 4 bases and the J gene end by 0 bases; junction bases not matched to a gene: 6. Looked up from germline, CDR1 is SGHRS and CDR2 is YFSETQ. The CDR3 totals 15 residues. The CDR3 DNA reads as TGCGCCAGCAGCACCGGACAGGGACCCTCCTACGAGCAGTACTTC. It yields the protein CASSTGQGPSYEQYF. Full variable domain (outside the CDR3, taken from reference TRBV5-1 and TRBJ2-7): KAGVTQTPRYLIKTRGQQVTLSCSPISGHRSVSWYQQTPGQGLQFLFEYFSETQRNKGNFPGRFSGRQFSNSRSEMNVSTLELGDSALYLCASSTGQGPSYEQYFGPGTRLTVT.

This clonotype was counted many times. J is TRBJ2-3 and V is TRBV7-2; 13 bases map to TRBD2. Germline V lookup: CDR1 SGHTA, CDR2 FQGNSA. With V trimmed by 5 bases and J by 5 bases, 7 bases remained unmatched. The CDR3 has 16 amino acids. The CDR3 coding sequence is TGTGCCAGCAGCCCCCGACTAGCGGGGGGCCAAGATACGCAGTATTTT. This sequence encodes CASSPRLAGGQDTQYF.

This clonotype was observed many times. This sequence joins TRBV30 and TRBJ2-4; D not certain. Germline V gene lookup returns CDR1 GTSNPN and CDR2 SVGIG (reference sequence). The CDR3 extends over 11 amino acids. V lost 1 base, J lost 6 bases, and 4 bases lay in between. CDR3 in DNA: TGTGCCTGGAGTGGTGCAAACATTCAGTACTTC. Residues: CAWSGANIQYF.